This T cell receptor (beta chain) was identified during a study of T cell repertoires in aging, cancer and after chemotherapy. This clonotype was seen more than once but under ten times. Its antigen is undetermined. Multiplex touch-down PCR with TRB-A/B primers amplified rearranged V-D-J TRB sequences. TCRdb passed the multiplex PCR reads through MiXCR, listing each CDR3 protein once. Found here are almost 3,000 distinct CDR3 sequences, about 23% of them singletons; the top ten hold 50% to 60%. Amplification of TCR beta used genomic DNA extracted from peripheral blood. Notes on the study in general: In each cancer cohort, median generation probability increased across chemotherapy, suggesting thymic output rebounded. Age-matched healthy donors had significantly more diverse, less clonal blood TCR repertoires than untreated cancer patients.

The sequencing sample was made of blood. The receptor was isolated from a human donor with a solid tumor.

The CDR3 DNA follows: TGTGCCAGCTCACTGATACAGGGAGCCCTCTCTGGAAACACCATATATTTT. It codes for CASSLIQGALSGNTIYF. The chain couples TRBV18 to TRBJ1-3; TRBD1 might be the D (6 bases). Deletions cut 4 bases from V and 0 bases from J, with 16 bases between. Germline V CDR1 and CDR2: KGHSH, LQKENI. CDR3 size: 17 residues.